This T cell receptor (beta chain) was recovered during a study of T-cell memory formation after mild COVID-19. CDR3 length: 14 amino acids. The V end lost 5 bases, the J end lost 4 bases, and 14 bases lay between the germline ends. Germline loops: CDR1 SGHTA, CDR2 FQGTGA. The study's findings and limits: Clones shrinking from day 15 to 85 showed even CD4/CD8 mixes; later expanders tilted CD4+.

On this clonotype itself: Its antigen is unidentified.

TCRdb passed the 5' RACE reads through MiXCR, listing each CDR3 protein once. The sample has fewer than 400,000 distinct CDR3 sequences, roughly 15% seen once. The specimen was PBMCs or a T cell subset sorted from them (not recorded which). The TCR was taken from a man younger than 35 who had mild COVID-19 (a few samples of this study predate the infection). Cell type and time point are not known. This sequence joins TRBV7-3 and TRBJ1-2; D is undetermined. CDR3 sequence reads: CASSPDGEPYGYTF. The CDR3 nucleotides read TGTGCCAGCAGCCCGGACGGTGAGCCCTATGGCTACACCTTC. Full variable domain (rest looked up from reference TRBV7-3 and TRBJ1-2): GAGVSQTPSNKVTEKGKYVELRCDPISGHTALYWYRQSLGQGPEFLIYFQGTGAADDSGLPNDRFFAVRPEGSVSTLKIQRTERGDSAVYLCASSPDGEPYGYTFGSGTRLTVV.